The 7 T cell receptor beta chains reported below all come from one sample, sequenced in a study of shared clonotypes between healthy human individuals. Sequencing was performed with immunoSEQ multiplex PCR; in TCRdb, only in-frame clones are kept and a portion is missing. Of 2 million to 2.5 million clones in the sample, almost 96% were seen once. The sequenced material came from naive CD4+ T cells sorted from blood. Subset: CD45RA+ positively selected. The receptors come from a man younger than 35 in good health.

The sample holds one count of this clone. The chain recombines TRBV2 with TRBJ2-2, with 10 bases lining up with TRBD2. The CDR3 is 15 amino acids. Germline CDR1 reads SNHLY; CDR2 reads FYNNEI. V lost 6 bases, J lost 7 bases, and 8 bases stayed unmatched. The CDR3 DNA reads as TGTGCCAGCAGGGTCGGGACTAGCGAGGTCGGGGAGCTGTTTTTT. Translation: CASRVGTSEVGELFF. Complete variable domain (other parts from reference TRBV2 and TRBJ2-2): EPEVTQTPSHQVTQMGQEVILRCVPISNHLYFYWYRQILGQKVEFLVSFYNNEISEKSEIFDDQFSVERPDGSNFTLKIRSTKLEDSAMYFCASRVGTSEVGELFFGEGSRLTVL.

The chain uses TRBV2 and TRBJ2-5, with unresolved D. CDR3 length: 13 residues. Germline CDR1 and CDR2: SNHLY and FYNNEI. The V gene lost 5 bases and the J gene lost 4 bases, with 11 bases spanning the gap. CDR3 nucleotides: TGTGCCAGCAGTACACTCGGAACAGAGACCCAGTACTTC. The encoded protein is CASSTLGTETQYF. Filled out from reference TRBV2 and TRBJ2-5, the complete variable domain reads EPEVTQTPSHQVTQMGQEVILRCVPISNHLYFYWYRQILGQKVEFLVSFYNNEISEKSEIFDDQFSVERPDGSNFTLKIRSTKLEDSAMYFCASSTLGTETQYFGPGTRLLVL.

With respect to this clone: The sample contains more than one DNA sequence encoding this CDR3. The J gene is TRBJ2-7, the V gene TRBV10-3; D gene ambiguous. Per germline, CDR1 ENHRY and CDR2 SYGVKD. This CDR3 is built from 13 residues. V was trimmed by 0 bases and J by 2 bases, leaving 5 bases between them. This CDR3 reads CAISESTAYEQYF. The CDR3 DNA is TGTGCCATCAGTGAGTCGACGGCCTACGAGCAGTACTTC.

The rearrangement joins TRBV7-8 to TRBJ2-1, with TRBD2 matching 9 bases. This CDR3 spans 18 amino acids. V lost 3 bases to trimming and J lost 0 bases; unmatched junction nucleotides: 9. CDR1 SGHVS and CDR2 FQNEAQ come from the germline V gene. The CDR3 nucleotides read TGTGCCAGCAGCTTTCGCAAAGCTAGCGGGATCTCCTACAATGAGCAGTTCTTC. Translation gives CASSFRKASGISYNEQFF. Combining the CDR3 with reference TRBV7-8 and TRBJ2-1 gives the whole variable domain GAGVSQSPRYKVAKRGQDVALRCDPISGHVSLFWYQQALGQGPEFLTYFQNEAQLDKSGLPSDRFFAERPEGSVSTLKIQRTQQEDSAVYLCASSFRKASGISYNEQFFGPGTRLTVL.

The chain is built from TRBV7-9 and TRBJ1-1; D call uncertain. The V gene lost 0 bases and the J gene lost 1 base, with 15 bases spanning the gap. The germline V gene has CDR1 SEHNR and CDR2 FQNEAQ (reference sequence). The CDR3 consists of 17 residues. The CDR3 region has the DNA TGTGCCAGCAGCTTAGCCCGGACGTTCGTCGAGAACACTGAAGCTTTCTTT. This gives the protein CASSLARTFVENTEAFF.

This clone was observed a single time. This chain uses TRBV28 with TRBJ2-5; 9 positions agree with TRBD2. The CDR3 covers 13 residues. J lost 5 bases, V lost 6 bases, and 4 bases had no gene match. CDR1 MDHEN and CDR2 SYDVKM come from the germline V gene. CDR3 nucleotides: TGTGCCAGCAGAGCGGGGGGAGAGGAGACCCAGTACTTC. As protein: CASRAGGEETQYF.

V is TRBV18 and J is TRBJ1-3; D call uncertain. The germline V gene encodes CDR1 KGHSH and CDR2 LQKENI. This CDR3 contains 15 residues. The V end lost 3 bases, the J end lost 2 bases, and 11 bases lay between the germline ends. In DNA form, the CDR3 reads TGTGCCAGCTCACCGGGATCAGTCCCTGGAAACACCATATATTTT. Translating it yields CASSPGSVPGNTIYF.